This TCR beta chain was recovered during a study of T cells in Graves' hyperthyroidism and ophthalmopathy. Whole-study findings and limits: Ophthalmopathy cases were set apart from stable hyperthyroidism by a 13 V-J model. Clonotypes that were expanded in thyroid above 0.001 mostly appeared in blood too.

This clonotype was seen a handful of times. Its matching antigen is unknown. Out of approximately 10 ml of fresh peripheral blood came the PBMCs. Using RNA transcripts as the source, TCR beta CDR3 regions were amplified. HTBI primers drove first-round RT-PCR of the TCR CDR3. A single record per CDR3 protein comes from TCRdb applying MiXCR to the multiplex PCR reads. The table has roughly 560,000 distinct CDR3 sequences, roughly 14% seen once. The sample taken for sequencing was blood. The TCR was taken from a woman between 40 and 50 years old with Graves' ophthalmopathy.

The CDR3 loop is CASSPWTPPYEQYF. CDR3 nucleotide sequence: TGTGCCAGCAGCCCATGGACTCCCCCCTACGAGCAGTACTTC. The chain is built from TRBV7-9 and TRBJ2-7, with D possibly matching TRBD2 (5 bases). The CDR3 is 14 residues long. V was trimmed by 5 bases and J by 2 bases, leaving 13 bases between them. Germline-derived CDR1 and CDR2 are SEHNR and FQNEAQ (reference sequence).